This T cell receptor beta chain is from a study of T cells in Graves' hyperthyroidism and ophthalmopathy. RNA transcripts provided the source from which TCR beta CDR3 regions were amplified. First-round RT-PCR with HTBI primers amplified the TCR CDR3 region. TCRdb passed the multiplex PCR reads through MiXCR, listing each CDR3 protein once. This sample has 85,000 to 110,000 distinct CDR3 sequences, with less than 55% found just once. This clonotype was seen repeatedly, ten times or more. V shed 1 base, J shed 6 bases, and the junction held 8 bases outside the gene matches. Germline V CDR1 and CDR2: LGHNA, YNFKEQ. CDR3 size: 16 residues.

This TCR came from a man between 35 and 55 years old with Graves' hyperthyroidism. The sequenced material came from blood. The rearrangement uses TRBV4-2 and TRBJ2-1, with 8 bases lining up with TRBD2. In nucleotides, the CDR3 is TGTGCCAGCAGCCAAGTGCTAGCGGGTGGGAGCAATGAGCAGTTCTTC. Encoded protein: CASSQVLAGGSNEQFF.